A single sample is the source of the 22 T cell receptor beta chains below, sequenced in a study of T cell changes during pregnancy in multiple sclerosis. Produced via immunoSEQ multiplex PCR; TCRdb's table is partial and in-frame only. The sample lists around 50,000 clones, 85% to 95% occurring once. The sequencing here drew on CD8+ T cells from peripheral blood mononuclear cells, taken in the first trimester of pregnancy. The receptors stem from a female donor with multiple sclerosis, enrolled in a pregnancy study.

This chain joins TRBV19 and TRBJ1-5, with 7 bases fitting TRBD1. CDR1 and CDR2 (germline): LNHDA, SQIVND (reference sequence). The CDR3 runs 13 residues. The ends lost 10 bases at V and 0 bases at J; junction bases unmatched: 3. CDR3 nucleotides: TGTGCCACTGGGACAGCTAGCAATCAGCCCCAGCATTTT. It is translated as CATGTASNQPQHF.

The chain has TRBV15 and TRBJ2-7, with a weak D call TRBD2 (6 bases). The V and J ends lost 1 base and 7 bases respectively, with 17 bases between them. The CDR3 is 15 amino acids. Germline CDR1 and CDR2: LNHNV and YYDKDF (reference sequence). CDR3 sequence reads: CATSRGRDLLREQYF. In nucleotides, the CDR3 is TGTGCCACCAGCAGAGGGCGGGACCTCCTTCGGGAGCAGTACTTC.

The CDR3 reads CASSQEGGVTGNEQFF. The CDR3 DNA reads TGCGCCAGCAGCCAAGAAGGGGGGGTAACGGGAAATGAGCAGTTCTTC. The chain has TRBV4-1 and TRBJ2-1; D is possibly TRBD2 (7 bases). Germline CDR1 MGHRA, CDR2 YSYEKL. CDR3 length equals 16 residues. V lost 0 bases and J lost 7, with 16 bases in between.

CDR3 coding DNA: TGCAGCGCCACAGGGGGGGTATCCTACGAGCAGTACTTC. Translation: CSATGGVSYEQYF. V and J are TRBV29-1 and TRBJ2-7, with a possible D match to TRBD1 (8 bases). CDR1 and CDR2 (germline): SQVTM, ANQGSEA. The V and J ends lost 7 bases and 1 base respectively, with 14 bases between them. The CDR3 extends over 13 amino acids.

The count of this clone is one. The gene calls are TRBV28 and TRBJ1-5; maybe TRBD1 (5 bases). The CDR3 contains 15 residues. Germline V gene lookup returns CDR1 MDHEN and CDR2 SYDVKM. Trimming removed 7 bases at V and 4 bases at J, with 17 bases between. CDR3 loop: CASTSPPGSNQPQHF. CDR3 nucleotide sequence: TGTGCCAGCACGTCTCCACCAGGGTCGAATCAGCCCCAGCATTTT.

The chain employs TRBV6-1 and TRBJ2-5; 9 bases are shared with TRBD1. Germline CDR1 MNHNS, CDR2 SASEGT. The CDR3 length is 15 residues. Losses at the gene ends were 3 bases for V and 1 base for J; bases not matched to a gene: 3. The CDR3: CASSERDRVQETQYF. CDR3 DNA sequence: TGTGCCAGCAGTGAGAGGGACAGGGTCCAAGAGACCCAGTACTTC.

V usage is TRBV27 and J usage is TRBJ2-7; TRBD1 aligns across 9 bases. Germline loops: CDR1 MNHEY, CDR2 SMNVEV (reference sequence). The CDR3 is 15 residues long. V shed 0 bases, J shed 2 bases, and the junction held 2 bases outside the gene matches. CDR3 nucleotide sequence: TGTGCCAGCAGTTTATCATGGGACAGGGCCTACGAGCAGTACTTC. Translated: CASSLSWDRAYEQYF.

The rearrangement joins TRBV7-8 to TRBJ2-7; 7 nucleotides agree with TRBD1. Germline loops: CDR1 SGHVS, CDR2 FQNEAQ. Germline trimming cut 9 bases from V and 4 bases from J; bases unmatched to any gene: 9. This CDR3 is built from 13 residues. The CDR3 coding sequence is TGTGCCAGTAAGGGACAGTCTTCTTACGAGCAGTACTTC. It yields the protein CASKGQSSYEQYF.

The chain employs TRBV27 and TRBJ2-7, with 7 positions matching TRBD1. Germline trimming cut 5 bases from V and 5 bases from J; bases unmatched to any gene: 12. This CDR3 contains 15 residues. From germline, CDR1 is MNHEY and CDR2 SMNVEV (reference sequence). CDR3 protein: CASSPIPSQGNEQYF. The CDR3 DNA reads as TGTGCCAGCAGTCCCATACCCTCACAGGGGAACGAGCAGTACTTC.

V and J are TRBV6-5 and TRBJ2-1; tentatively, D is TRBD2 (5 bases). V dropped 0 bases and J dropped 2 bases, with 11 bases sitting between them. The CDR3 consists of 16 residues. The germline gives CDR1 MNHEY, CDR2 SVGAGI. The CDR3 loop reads CASSYSIANTYNEQFF. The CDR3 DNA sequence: TGTGCCAGCAGTTACTCGATAGCGAATACCTACAATGAGCAGTTCTTC.

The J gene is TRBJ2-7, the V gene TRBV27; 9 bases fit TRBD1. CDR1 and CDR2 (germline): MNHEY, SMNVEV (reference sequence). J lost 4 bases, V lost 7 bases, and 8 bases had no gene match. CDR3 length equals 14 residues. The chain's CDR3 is CASTGTGSPYEQYF. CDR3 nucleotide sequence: TGTGCCAGCACCGGGACAGGGTCTCCTTACGAGCAGTACTTC.

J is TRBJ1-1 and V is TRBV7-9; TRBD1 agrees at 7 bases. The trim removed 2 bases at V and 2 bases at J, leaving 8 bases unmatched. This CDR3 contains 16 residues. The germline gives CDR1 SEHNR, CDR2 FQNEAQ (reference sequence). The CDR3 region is CASSLLPGTANTEAFF. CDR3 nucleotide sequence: TGTGCCAGCAGCTTACTTCCCGGGACAGCAAACACTGAAGCTTTCTTT. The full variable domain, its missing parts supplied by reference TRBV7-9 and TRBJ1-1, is DTGVSQNPRHKITKRGQNVTFRCDPISEHNRLYWYRQTLGQGPEFLTYFQNEAQLEKSRLLSDRFSAERPKGSFSTLEIQRTEQGDSAMYLCASSLLPGTANTEAFFGQGTRLTVV.

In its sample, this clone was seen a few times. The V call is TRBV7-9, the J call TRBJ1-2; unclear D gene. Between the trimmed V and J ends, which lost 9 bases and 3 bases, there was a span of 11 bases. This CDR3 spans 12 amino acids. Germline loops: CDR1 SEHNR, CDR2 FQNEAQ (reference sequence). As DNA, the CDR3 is TGTGCCAGTACGCGGGCGGACTATGGCTACACCTTC. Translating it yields CASTRADYGYTF.

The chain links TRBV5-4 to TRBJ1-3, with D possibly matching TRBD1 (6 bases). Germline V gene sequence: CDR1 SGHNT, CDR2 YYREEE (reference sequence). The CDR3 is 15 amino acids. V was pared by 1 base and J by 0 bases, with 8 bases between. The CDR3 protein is CASSLYRDSGNTIYF. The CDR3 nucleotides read TGTGCCAGCAGCTTGTACAGGGACTCTGGAAACACCATATATTTT.

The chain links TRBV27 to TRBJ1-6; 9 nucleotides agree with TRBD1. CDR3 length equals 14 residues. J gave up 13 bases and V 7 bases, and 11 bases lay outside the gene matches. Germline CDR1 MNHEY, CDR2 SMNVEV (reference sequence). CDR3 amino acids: CASNSGQGASPLHF. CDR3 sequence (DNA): TGTGCCAGCAATTCGGGACAGGGAGCGTCGCCCCTCCACTTT.

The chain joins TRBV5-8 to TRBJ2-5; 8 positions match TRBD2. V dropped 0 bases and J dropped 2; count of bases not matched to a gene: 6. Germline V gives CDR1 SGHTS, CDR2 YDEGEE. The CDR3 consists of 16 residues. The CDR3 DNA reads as TGTGCCAGCAGCTTGGTTGGCGGGGGGATTCAAGAGACCCAGTACTTC. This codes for CASSLVGGGIQETQYF.

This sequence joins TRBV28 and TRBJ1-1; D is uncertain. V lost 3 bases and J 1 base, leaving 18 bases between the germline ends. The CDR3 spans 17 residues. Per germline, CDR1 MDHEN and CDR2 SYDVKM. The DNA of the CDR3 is TGTGCCAGCAGTTTCGACCTCATGGAGGGTTCGAACACTGAAGCTTTCTTT. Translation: CASSFDLMEGSNTEAFF.

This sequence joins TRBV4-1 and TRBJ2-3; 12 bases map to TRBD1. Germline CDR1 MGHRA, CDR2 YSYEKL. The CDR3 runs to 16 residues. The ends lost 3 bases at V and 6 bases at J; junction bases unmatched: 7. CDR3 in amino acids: CASSHSGTGGADTQYF. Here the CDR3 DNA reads TGCGCCAGCAGCCATTCCGGGACAGGGGGCGCGGATACGCAGTATTTT.

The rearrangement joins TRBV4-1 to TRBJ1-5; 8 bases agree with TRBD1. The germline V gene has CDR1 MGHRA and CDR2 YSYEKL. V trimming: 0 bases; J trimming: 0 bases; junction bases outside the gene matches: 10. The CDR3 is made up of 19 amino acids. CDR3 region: CASSQDPSAGGYSNQPQHF. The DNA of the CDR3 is TGCGCCAGCAGCCAAGATCCCAGCGCAGGGGGCTATAGCAATCAGCCCCAGCATTTT.

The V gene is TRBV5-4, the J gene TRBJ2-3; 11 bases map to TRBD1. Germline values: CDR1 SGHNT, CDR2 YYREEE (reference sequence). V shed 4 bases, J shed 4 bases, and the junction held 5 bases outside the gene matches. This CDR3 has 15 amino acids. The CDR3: CASSPPGQGADTQYF. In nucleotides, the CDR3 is TGTGCCAGCAGCCCACCGGGACAGGGGGCAGATACGCAGTATTTT.

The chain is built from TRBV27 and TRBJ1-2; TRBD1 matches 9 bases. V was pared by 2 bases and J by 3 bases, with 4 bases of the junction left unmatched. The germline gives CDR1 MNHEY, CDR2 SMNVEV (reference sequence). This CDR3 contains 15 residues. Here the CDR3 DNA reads TGTGCCAGCAGTTTACACAGGGGGCCGGACTATGGCTACACCTTC. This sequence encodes CASSLHRGPDYGYTF.

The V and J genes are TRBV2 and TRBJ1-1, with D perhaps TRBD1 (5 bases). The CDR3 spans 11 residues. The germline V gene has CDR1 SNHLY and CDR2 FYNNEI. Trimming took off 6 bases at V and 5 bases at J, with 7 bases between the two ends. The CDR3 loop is CASRGRTEAFF. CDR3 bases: TGTGCCAGCAGGGGGCGAACTGAAGCTTTCTTT.